The source of this T cell receptor beta chain is a study of post-analysis software for immune sequencing data. At the level of the study: Clinical courses comprised relapsing-remitting, secondary progressive and progressive-relapsing multiple sclerosis. Overall study findings and caveats: The authors found that F measure strongly co-clustered same-batch samples. The normalized Chao1 diversity of multiple sclerosis patients was significantly lower than that of controls. Controls had lower frequencies than patients of 4 or 5 TRBV segments, which included TRBV5-6, TRBV5-1 and TRBV20-1.

V gave up 1 base and J gave up 6 bases, with 22 bases separating them. The CDR3 totals 17 residues. CDR1 is MNHEY, CDR2 SMNVEV, per germline (reference sequence). Unique molecular identifiers were built into the TCR beta cDNA libraries. T cells numbering about 0.85 to 10 million yielded some 520,000 cDNA molecules. One entry per CDR3 protein results from TCRdb running MiXCR on the PCR reads. This sample carries 740,000 or so distinct CDR3 sequences, roughly 50% of them seen once, and the ten largest clones take approximately 4.2%. For this clonotype: Its antigen is unknown.

Sequenced input: blood. This clonotype originated in a girl between 10 and 17 years old with multiple sclerosis. This sequence joins TRBV27 and TRBJ2-7; D is possibly TRBD1 or TRBD2 (5 bases each). The CDR3 protein is CASSLWGPSTKGREQYF. In DNA form, the CDR3 reads TGTGCCAGCAGTTTATGGGGACCTTCGACCAAGGGACGCGAGCAGTACTTC.